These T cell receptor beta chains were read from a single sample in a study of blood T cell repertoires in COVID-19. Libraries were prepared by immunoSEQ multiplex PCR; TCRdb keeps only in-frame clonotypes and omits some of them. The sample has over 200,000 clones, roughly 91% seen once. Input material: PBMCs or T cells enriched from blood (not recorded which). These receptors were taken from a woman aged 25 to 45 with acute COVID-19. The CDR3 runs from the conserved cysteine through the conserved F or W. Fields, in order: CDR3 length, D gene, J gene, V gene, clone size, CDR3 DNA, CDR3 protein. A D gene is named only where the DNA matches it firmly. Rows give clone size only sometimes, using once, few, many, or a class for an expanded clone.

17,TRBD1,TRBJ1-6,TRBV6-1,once,TGTGCCAGCAGTGAGAACCTCAGACAGGGTGGGTATTCACCCCTCCACTTT,CASSENLRQGGYSPLHF
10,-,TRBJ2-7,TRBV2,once,TGTGCCAGCGAAGGGGCCGAGCAGTACTTC,CASEGAEQYF
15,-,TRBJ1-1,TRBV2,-,TGTGCCAGCAGAAAATTCCGGGACATGAACACTGAAGCTTTCTTT,CASRKFRDMNTEAFF
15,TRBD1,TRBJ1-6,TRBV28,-,TGTGCCAGCAGTCCACGGGACAGGGGTTATTCACCCCTCCACTTT,CASSPRDRGYSPLHF
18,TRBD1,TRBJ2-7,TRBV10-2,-,TGCGCTAGACAGGGGGCGAAAAGGATTGCAACCTCGAGCTACGAGCAGTACTTC,CARQGAKRIATSSYEQYF
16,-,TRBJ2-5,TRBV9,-,TGTGCCAGCAGCGTAGGGGGCGGCGGGGGCGTGGAGACCCAGTACTTC,CASSVGGGGGVETQYF
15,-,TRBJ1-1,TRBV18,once,TGTGCCAGCTCACCATCAGCGTTTGTGGAGCCTGAAGCTTTCTTT,CASSPSAFVEPEAFF
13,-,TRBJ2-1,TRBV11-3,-,TGTGCCAGCAGCCGCGACAGATACAATGAGCAGTTCTTC,CASSRDRYNEQFF
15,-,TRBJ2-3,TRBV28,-,TGTGCCAGCCCTCCCACGCCCGGTGTCACAGATACGCAGTATTTT,CASPPTPGVTDTQYF
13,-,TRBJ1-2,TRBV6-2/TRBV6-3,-,TGTGCCAGCAGTGAGACAGAGAACTATGGCTACACCTTC,CASSETENYGYTF
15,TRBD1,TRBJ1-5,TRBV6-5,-,TGTGCCAGCAGTTACTCGAGACAGGGTGGGCAGCCCCAGCATTTT,CASSYSRQGGQPQHF
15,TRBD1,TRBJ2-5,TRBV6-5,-,TGTGCCAGCAGTTCTGACAGGGGTACTGGGGAGACCCAGTACTTC,CASSSDRGTGETQYF
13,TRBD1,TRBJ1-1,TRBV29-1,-,TGCAGCGCTGAGACAGGGGAGAACACTGAAGCTTTCTTT,CSAETGENTEAFF
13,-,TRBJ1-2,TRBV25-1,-,TGTGCCAGCAGTGATGGAGCTAACTATGGCTACACCTTC,CASSDGANYGYTF
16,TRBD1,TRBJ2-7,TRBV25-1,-,TGTGCCAGCAGTGGACCCTGGGACAGTTTGACAAACGAGCAGTACTTC,CASSGPWDSLTNEQYF
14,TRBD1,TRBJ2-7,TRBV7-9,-,TGTGCCAGCAGCCCGCCCTGGGACAGCTACGAGCAGTACTTC,CASSPPWDSYEQYF
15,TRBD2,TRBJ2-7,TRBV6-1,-,TGTGCCAGCAGTGATGGGGCTAGCGGGGACTACGAGCAGTACTTC,CASSDGASGDYEQYF
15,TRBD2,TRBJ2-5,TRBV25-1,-,TGTGCCAGCAGCTATCTAGCGGGGGGGAGAGAGACCCAGTACTTC,CASSYLAGGRETQYF
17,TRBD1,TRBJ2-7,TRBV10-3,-,TGTGCCATCAGTTCACTTGGACAGGGCGAGGCGGGATACGAGCAGTACTTC,CAISSLGQGEAGYEQYF
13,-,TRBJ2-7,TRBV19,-,TGTGCCAGTAGGAGCGGACCCCTCGGCGAGCAGTACTTC,CASRSGPLGEQYF
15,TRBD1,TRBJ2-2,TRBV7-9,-,TGTGCCAGCGTTCTGTGGACAGGGAAGTCCGGGGAGCTGTTTTTT,CASVLWTGKSGELFF
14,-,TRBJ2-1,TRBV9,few,TGTGCCAGCAACAGAGGCCGCAGGGGCGATGAGCAGTTCTTC,CASNRGRRGDEQFF
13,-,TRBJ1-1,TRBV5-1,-,TGCGCCAGCAGCCTGACAACGAACACTGAAGCTTTCTTT,CASSLTTNTEAFF
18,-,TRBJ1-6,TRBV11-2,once,TGTGCCAGCAGCCTTGGGGCCTCCTCGGGCTCCTATAATTCACCCCTCCACTTT,CASSLGASSGSYNSPLHF
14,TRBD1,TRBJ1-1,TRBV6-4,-,TGTGCCAGCAGCAGGGACAGGGGAAACACTGAAGCTTTCTTT,CASSRDRGNTEAFF
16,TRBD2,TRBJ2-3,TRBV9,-,TGTGCCAGCAGCCCTCAAGAGCGGGGGGCGATGGATACGCAGTATTTT,CASSPQERGAMDTQYF
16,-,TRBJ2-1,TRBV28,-,TGTGCCAGCAGTTCACGGATAGCGGTGACCTACAATGAGCAGTTCTTC,CASSSRIAVTYNEQFF
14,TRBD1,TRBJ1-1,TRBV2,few,TGTGCCAGCAGTGAGGGACAGCTGAACACTGAAGCTTTCTTT,CASSEGQLNTEAFF
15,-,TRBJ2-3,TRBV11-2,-,TGTGCCAGCAGCTTCAGGGGCTACAGCACAGATACGCAGTATTTT,CASSFRGYSTDTQYF
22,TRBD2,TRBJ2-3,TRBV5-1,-,TGCGCCAGCAGCTTGTCACTATTTGTCGGGACTAGCGGGGGGTTTAGCACAGATACGCAGTATTTT,CASSLSLFVGTSGGFSTDTQYF
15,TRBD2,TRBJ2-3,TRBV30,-,TGTGCCTGGAGTGTAACAAGCGGGGGCATGGATACGCAGTATTTT,CAWSVTSGGMDTQYF
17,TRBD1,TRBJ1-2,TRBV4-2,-,TGTGCCAGCAGCCAAGCCCCGGGAGGGGGCACTAACTATGGCTACACCTTC,CASSQAPGGGTNYGYTF
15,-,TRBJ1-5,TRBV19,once,TGTGCCAGTATGATGTTTGGAGGAATCAATCAGCCCCAGCATTTT,CASMMFGGINQPQHF